In its sample, the clone carrying this T cell receptor beta chain was seen many times. TCRdb reprocessed the RACE reads with MiXCR, giving one entry per CDR3 protein. Seen here are over 45,000 distinct CDR3 sequences, approximately 9.3% observed once, and the top ten hold less than 15%. Time point noted: patch test 1, 2 weeks after DPC sensitization. Indicated treatment: therapeutic diphenylcyclopropenone sensitization with weekly scalp DPC. Researchers sampled blood before each patch test went on. The sample originates from a study of human T cells and chemical hapten exposure. The CDR3 is 13 residues long. Unmatched junction bases numbered 6, after V lost 4 bases and J lost 4 bases. From germline, CDR1 is SQVTM and CDR2 ANQGSEA.

This rearrangement joins TRBV29-1 to TRBJ2-7, with TRBD1 identical over 8 bases. Sequencing was performed on whole blood, taken in connection with sensitization to the hapten diphenylcyclopropenone (DPC). This TCR was recovered from a woman in her thirties or forties with alopecia areata. Some clones in this sample may be carry-over from other donors' samples. CDR3 coding DNA: TGCAGCGTTGGGGCAGGGGGCGCTTACGAGCAGTACTTC. Translation: CSVGAGGAYEQYF.